This TCR beta chain was documented in a study of blood T cell repertoires in COVID-19. The protocol was immunoSEQ multiplex PCR, while the TCRdb copy is restricted to in-frame clones and leaves out a portion. The sample includes approximately 190,000 clones, 83% of them seen just once. The V gene end was trimmed by 3 bases and the J gene end by 10 bases; junction bases not matched to a gene: 7. The germline gives CDR1 SNHLY, CDR2 FYNNEI. The CDR3 totals 15 residues. The chain employs TRBV2 and TRBJ1-6; 9 bases align to TRBD1. Sequencing was carried out using peripheral blood. This clonotype was obtained from a woman aged 40 to 49 with acute or convalescent COVID-19. This chain's CDR3 is CASSEGTGNGSPLHF. CDR3 in DNA: TGTGCCAGCAGTGAGGGGACAGGGAATGGGTCACCCCTCCACTTT.